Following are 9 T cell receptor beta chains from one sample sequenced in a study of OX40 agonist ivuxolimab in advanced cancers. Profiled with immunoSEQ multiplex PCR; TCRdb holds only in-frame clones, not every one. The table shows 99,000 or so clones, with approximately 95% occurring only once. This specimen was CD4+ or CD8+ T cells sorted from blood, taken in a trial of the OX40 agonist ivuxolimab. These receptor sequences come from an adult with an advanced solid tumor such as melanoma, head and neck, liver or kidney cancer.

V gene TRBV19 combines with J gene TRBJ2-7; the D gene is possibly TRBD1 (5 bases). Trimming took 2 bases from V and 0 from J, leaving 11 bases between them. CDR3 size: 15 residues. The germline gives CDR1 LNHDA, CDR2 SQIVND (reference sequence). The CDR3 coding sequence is TGTGCCAGTAGTATACTCCAAGGGGCCTCCTACGAGCAGTACTTC. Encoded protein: CASSILQGASYEQYF.

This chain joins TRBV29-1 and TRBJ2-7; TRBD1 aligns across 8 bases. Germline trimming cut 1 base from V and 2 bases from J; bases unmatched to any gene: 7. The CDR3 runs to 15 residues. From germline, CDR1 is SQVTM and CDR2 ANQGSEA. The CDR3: CSVEVQGAPPYEQYF. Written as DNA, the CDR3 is TGCAGCGTTGAAGTTCAGGGGGCGCCCCCCTACGAGCAGTACTTC.

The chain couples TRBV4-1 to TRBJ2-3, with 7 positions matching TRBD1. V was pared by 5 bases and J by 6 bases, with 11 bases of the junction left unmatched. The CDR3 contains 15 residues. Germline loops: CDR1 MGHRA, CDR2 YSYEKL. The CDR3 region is CASSSRQGEEDTQYF. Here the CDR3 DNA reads TGCGCCAGCAGCTCCCGACAGGGTGAGGAGGATACGCAGTATTTT.

In nucleotides, the CDR3 is TGCAGCGTCTTGGGACACCCCCCGGAGGTCGCTGAAGCTTTCTTT. It codes for CSVLGHPPEVAEAFF. The chain links TRBV29-1 to TRBJ1-1; D perhaps matches TRBD1 (6 bases). The CDR3 is made up of 15 amino acids. Between the trimmed V and J ends, which lost 6 bases and 6 bases, there was a span of 23 bases. Per germline, CDR1 SQVTM and CDR2 ANQGSEA.

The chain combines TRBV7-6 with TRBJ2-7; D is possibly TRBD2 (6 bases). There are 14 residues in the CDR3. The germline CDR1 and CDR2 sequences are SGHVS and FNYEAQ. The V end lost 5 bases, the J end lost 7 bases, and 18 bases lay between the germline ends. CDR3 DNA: TGTGCCAGCAGCCCAGGGACTTACGACCGGGAGCAGTACTTC. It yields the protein CASSPGTYDREQYF.

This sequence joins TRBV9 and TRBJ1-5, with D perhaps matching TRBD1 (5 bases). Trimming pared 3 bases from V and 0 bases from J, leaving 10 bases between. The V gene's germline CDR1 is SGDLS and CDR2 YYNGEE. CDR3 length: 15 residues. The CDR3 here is CASSATGNSNQPQHF. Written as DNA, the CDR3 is TGTGCCAGCAGCGCCACAGGTAATAGCAATCAGCCCCAGCATTTT.

The CDR3 here is CASSQYQENTEAFF. Here the CDR3 DNA reads TGTGCCAGCAGTCAGTATCAGGAGAACACTGAAGCTTTCTTT. This chain links TRBV6-5 with TRBJ1-1; D not resolved. CDR3 length equals 14 residues. CDR1 is MNHEY and CDR2 is SVGAGI in the germline V gene. V was trimmed by 5 bases and J by 1 base, leaving 11 bases between them.

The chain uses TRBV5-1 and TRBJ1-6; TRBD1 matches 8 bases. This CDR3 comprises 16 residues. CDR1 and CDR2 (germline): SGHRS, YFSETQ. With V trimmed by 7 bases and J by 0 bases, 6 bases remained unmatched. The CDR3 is CASRTGLSSYNSPLHF. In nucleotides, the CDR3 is TGCGCCAGCCGGACAGGGTTGAGCTCCTATAATTCACCCCTCCACTTT. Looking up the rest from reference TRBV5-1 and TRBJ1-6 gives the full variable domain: KAGVTQTPRYLIKTRGQQVTLSCSPISGHRSVSWYQQTPGQGLQFLFEYFSETQRNKGNFPGRFSGRQFSNSRSEMNVSTLELGDSALYLCASRTGLSSYNSPLHFGNGTRLTVT.

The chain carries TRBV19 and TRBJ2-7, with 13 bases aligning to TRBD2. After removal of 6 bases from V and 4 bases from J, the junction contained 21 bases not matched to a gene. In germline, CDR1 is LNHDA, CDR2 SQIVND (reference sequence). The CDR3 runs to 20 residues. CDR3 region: CASSPYRVGLAGEGFYEQYF. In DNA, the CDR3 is TGTGCCAGTAGCCCATATCGAGTAGGACTAGCGGGAGAGGGTTTTTACGAGCAGTACTTC.